The 8 T cell receptor beta chains below come from one sample, sequenced in a study of tumor-infiltrating lymphocytes in primary liver carcinoma. Germline DNA was extracted alongside blood RNA, which was obtained from unsorted whole blood. A primer in the constant region served to generate TCR beta cDNA from approximately 500 ng of total RNA. Library construction for TCR beta comprised three nested multiplex PCR rounds performed with slightly modified ARM-PCR. Use of TRBV1-TRBV30 forward primers with a C-beta reverse primer characterized the first two PCR rounds, which lasted about 11 cycles each. In TCRdb, the multiplex PCR reads were re-called with MiXCR into one record per CDR3 protein. The sample yields about 320,000 distinct CDR3 sequences, over 55% seen once. The sequenced sample consisted of peripheral blood. The receptor set was obtained from a man in his forties with primary liver carcinoma and hepatitis B virus infection.

This rearrangement joins TRBV11-3 to TRBJ2-3; possible D gene TRBD2, 5 bases. With 5 bases removed from V and 1 base from J, the gap between germline ends came to 13 bases. The CDR3 has 15 amino acids. Germline-derived CDR1 and CDR2 are SGHNT and YENEEA. Here the CDR3 reads CASSLGGGGTDTQYF. CDR3 nucleotide sequence: TGTGCCAGCAGCCTTGGAGGAGGTGGCACAGATACGCAGTATTTT.

Worth noting for this clonotype: A much larger clonotype is one base distant, so this may be a read error. The genes are TRBV4-3 and TRBJ2-3; TRBD2 aligns across 10 bases. Germline V gene lookup returns CDR1 LGHNA and CDR2 YSLEER. The CDR3 loop spans 16 amino acids. In DNA form, the CDR3 reads TGCGCCAACAGCCAAGAGGTAGCGGGAGGTAAAGATACGCAGTATTTT. This codes for CANSQEVAGGKDTQYF.

Notes on this clonotype: One end of the junction is discordant with germline, which a read error may explain. The rearrangement joins TRBV4-1 to TRBJ2-4; TRBD1 agrees at 8 bases. Looked up from germline, CDR1 is MGHRA and CDR2 is YSYEKL. There are 16 residues in the CDR3. This CDR3 is CAISRSGTGMSGVQYF. In DNA form, the CDR3 reads TGCGCCATCAGCCGATCCGGGACAGGCATGTCCGGCGTTCAGTACTTC.

The chain carries TRBV11-3 and TRBJ2-2; D remains ambiguous. The CDR3 extends over 13 amino acids. Germline CDR1 reads SGHNT; CDR2 reads YENEEA. The CDR3 region is CVSSLKVTGELFF. The CDR3 nucleotides are TGTGTCAGTAGCTTAAAAGTCACCGGGGAGCTGTTTTTT.

On this clonotype: Compared with germline, one end of the junction differs, possibly owing to a read error. The CDR3 DNA reads TGTGCCAGTAGCTTAGGAGGTTTCGAGACCCAGCACTTC. Protein: CASSLGGFETQHF. The rearrangement joins TRBV7-2 to TRBJ2-5, with D maybe TRBD2 (5 bases). The CDR3 extends over 13 amino acids. Germline loops: CDR1 SGHTA, CDR2 FQGNSA.

On this clonotype itself: A much bigger clone sits one base away, suggesting this may be a read error. The J gene is TRBJ1-4, the V gene TRBV6-5; no definite D call. The CDR3 is made up of 15 amino acids. Germline V lookup: CDR1 MNHEY, CDR2 SVGAGI. V was shortened by 7 bases and J by 1 base, with 13 bases between the two germline ends. Written as DNA, the CDR3 is TGTGCCAGCAACCAAGGGCTAGGAACTAATGAAAAACTGTTTTTT. Protein: CASNQGLGTNEKLFF.

In the case of this clonotype: This may come from a read error, since a much larger clone is one base off. The V gene is TRBV6-5, the J gene TRBJ2-1; 13 nucleotides match TRBD2. The V gene end was trimmed by 7 bases and the J gene end by 12 bases; junction bases not matched to a gene: 12. CDR1 is MNHEY, CDR2 SVGAGI, per germline. The CDR3 is made up of 15 amino acids. The chain's CDR3 is CASTAWTSGGDGQFF. CDR3 bases: TGTGCCAGCACCGCTTGGACTAGCGGGGGTGATGGGCAGTTCTTC.

DNA of the CDR3: TGTGCCAGCAGCCCCCCACTTGACAGGATAATTGAGACCCAGTACTTC. Its protein product is CASSPPLDRIIETQYF. This sequence joins TRBV21-1 and TRBJ2-5; the table's D call, TRBD1, has no DNA check behind it. TRBV21-1 is noted as a pseudogene. The CDR3 is 16 amino acids.